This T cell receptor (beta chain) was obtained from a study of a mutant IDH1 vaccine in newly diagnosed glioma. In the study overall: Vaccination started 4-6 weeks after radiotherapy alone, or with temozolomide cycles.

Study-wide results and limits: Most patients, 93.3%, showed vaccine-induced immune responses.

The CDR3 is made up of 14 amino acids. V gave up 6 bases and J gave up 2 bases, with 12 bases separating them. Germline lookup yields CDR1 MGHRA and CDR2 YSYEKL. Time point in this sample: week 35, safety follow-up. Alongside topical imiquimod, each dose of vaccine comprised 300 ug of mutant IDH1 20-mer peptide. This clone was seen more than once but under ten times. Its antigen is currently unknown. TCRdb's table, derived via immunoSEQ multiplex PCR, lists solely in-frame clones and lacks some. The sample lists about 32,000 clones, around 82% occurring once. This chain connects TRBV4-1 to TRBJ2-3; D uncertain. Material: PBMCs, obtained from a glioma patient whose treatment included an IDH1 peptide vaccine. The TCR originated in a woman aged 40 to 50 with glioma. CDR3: CASRRRADTDTQYF. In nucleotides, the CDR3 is TGCGCCAGCAGGAGACGGGCCGACACAGATACGCAGTATTTT.